These 11 T cell receptor beta chains were sequenced from one sample in a study of blood T cell repertoires in COVID-19. Clones were sequenced by immunoSEQ multiplex PCR, and TCRdb holds only the in-frame ones, with some missing. Here the sample spans 90,000 to 120,000 clones, 89% being singletons. The sequenced material came from peripheral blood. These receptors all come from a man between 40 and 49 years old with active or convalescent COVID-19.

The chain links TRBV6-6 to TRBJ1-1, with D perhaps matching TRBD1 (6 bases). From germline, CDR1 is MNHNY and CDR2 SVGAGI (reference sequence). Deletions cut 10 bases from V and 3 bases from J, with 18 bases between. The CDR3 has 14 residues. The CDR3 here is CATKLQGRYTEAFF. CDR3 in DNA: TGTGCCACTAAACTACAGGGACGATACACTGAAGCTTTCTTT.

The chain recombines TRBV28 with TRBJ1-3, with D possibly matching TRBD1 (6 bases). The CDR3 sequence is 16 residues long. Trimming pared 5 bases from V and 0 bases from J, leaving 14 bases between. Germline V gene data show CDR1 as MDHEN and CDR2 as SYDVKM. The chain's CDR3 is CASSPHDRSSGNTIYF. CDR3 DNA: TGTGCCAGCAGTCCACACGACAGGAGCTCTGGAAACACCATATATTTT.

The V call is TRBV2, the J call TRBJ1-4; 9 bases agree with TRBD1. Trimming took 8 bases from V and 8 from J; bases not matched to a gene: 9. The CDR3 length is 14 residues. The germline gives CDR1 SNHLY, CDR2 FYNNEI. DNA of the CDR3: TGTGCCAGCGGGCTGGGACAGGGAAGGGAAAAACTGTTTTTT. It encodes CASGLGQGREKLFF.

J is TRBJ2-4 and V is TRBV27; perhaps TRBD2 as D (5 bases). This CDR3 contains 17 residues. The ends were cut back, 0 bases at V and 3 bases at J, with 15 bases in the middle. Per the germline V gene, CDR1 is MNHEY and CDR2 is SMNVEV (reference sequence). This CDR3 is CASSLSSGKVVKNIQYF. Written as DNA, the CDR3 is TGTGCCAGCAGTTTATCCTCCGGGAAGGTGGTCAAAAACATTCAGTACTTC.

This clone was observed once. The V and J genes are TRBV10-3 and TRBJ1-1, with D perhaps matching TRBD1 (5 bases). Per germline, CDR1 ENHRY and CDR2 SYGVKD. The ends were cut back, 9 bases at V and 7 bases at J, with 18 bases in the middle. The CDR3 sequence is 13 residues long. CDR3 in amino acids: CAILSAGMGEAFF. In nucleotides, the CDR3 is TGTGCCATACTCAGTGCAGGGATGGGTGAAGCTTTCTTT.

This chain uses TRBV19 with TRBJ1-4; 7 bases are a match to TRBD1. The germline V gene encodes CDR1 LNHDA and CDR2 SQIVND (reference sequence). The ends lost 8 bases at V and 0 bases at J; junction bases unmatched: 12. The CDR3 is made up of 17 amino acids. Here the CDR3 reads CASSGQDRRTTNEKLFF. CDR3 DNA: TGTGCCAGTTCGGGCCAGGACAGGAGAACAACTAATGAAAAACTGTTTTTT.

This clone came up once. The chain is built from TRBV3-1 (or the pseudogene TRBV3-2) and TRBJ2-1; TRBD2 agrees at 13 bases. V lost 1 base, J lost 9 bases, and 0 bases stayed unmatched. CDR3 length equals 14 residues. CDR1 and CDR2 (germline): LGHDT, YNNKEL (reference sequence). CDR3: CASSQGTSGSEQFF. In DNA form, the CDR3 reads TGTGCCAGCAGCCAAGGGACTAGCGGGAGTGAGCAGTTCTTC.

This sequence joins TRBV4-1 and TRBJ1-4, with TRBD1 matching 7 bases. Germline V gives CDR1 MGHRA, CDR2 YSYEKL. The CDR3 runs to 16 residues. The ends lost 3 bases at V and 8 bases at J; junction bases unmatched: 12. CDR3 residues: CASSQQWTGRGEKLFF. CDR3 in DNA: TGCGCCAGCAGCCAGCAATGGACAGGTCGTGGAGAAAAACTGTTTTTT.

V gene TRBV4-3 combines with J gene TRBJ2-7, with a tentative D call TRBD1 (5 bases). V lost 0 bases and J lost 0, with 9 bases in between. This CDR3 has 15 amino acids. Per the germline V gene, CDR1 is LGHNA and CDR2 is YSLEER. The CDR3 spells CASSQDSTGSYEQYF. CDR3 nucleotide sequence: TGCGCCAGCAGCCAAGATAGCACAGGCTCCTACGAGCAGTACTTC.

V usage is TRBV5-1 and J usage is TRBJ2-3, with 10 bases lining up with TRBD2. Germline CDR1 and CDR2: SGHRS and YFSETQ. The CDR3 sequence is 16 residues long. J lost 2 bases, V lost 4 bases, and 7 bases had no gene match. CDR3 nucleotides: TGCGCCAGCAGCGGGGGGACTAGCGTGCTCACAGATACGCAGTATTTT. Translation gives CASSGGTSVLTDTQYF.

This clone has just one count. The chain employs TRBV18 and TRBJ1-5; no firm D call. The V end was cut by 6 bases, the J end by 6 bases, with 15 bases between. This CDR3 is 14 amino acids long. In germline, CDR1 is KGHSH, CDR2 LQKENI. The CDR3 sequence is CASSGFGGGQPQHF. CDR3 nucleotides: TGTGCCAGCTCGGGATTTGGAGGAGGTCAGCCCCAGCATTTT. Filled out from reference TRBV18 and TRBJ1-5, the complete variable domain reads NAGVMQNPRHLVRRRGQEARLRCSPMKGHSHVYWYRQLPEEGLKFMVYLQKENIIDESGMPKERFSAEFPKEGPSILRIQQVVRGDSAAYFCASSGFGGGQPQHFGDGTRLSIL.